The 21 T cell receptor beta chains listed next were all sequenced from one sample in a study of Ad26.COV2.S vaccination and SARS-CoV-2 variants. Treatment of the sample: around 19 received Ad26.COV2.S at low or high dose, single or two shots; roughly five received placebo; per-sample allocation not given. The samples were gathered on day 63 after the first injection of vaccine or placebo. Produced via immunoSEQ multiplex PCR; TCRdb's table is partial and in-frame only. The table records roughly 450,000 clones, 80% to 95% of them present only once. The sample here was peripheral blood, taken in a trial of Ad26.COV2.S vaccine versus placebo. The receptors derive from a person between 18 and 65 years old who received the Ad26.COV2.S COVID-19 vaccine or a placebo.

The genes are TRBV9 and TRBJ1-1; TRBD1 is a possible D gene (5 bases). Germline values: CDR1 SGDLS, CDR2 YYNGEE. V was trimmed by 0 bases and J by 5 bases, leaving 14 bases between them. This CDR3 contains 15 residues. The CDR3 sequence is CASSVDPGPETEAFF. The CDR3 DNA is TGTGCCAGCAGCGTAGATCCAGGGCCGGAGACTGAAGCTTTCTTT.

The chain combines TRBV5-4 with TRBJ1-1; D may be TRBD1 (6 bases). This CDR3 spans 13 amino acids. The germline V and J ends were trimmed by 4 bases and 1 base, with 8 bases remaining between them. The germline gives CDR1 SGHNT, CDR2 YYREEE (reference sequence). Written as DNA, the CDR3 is TGTGCCAGCAGCGGGGACACGAACACTGAAGCTTTCTTT. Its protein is CASSGDTNTEAFF.

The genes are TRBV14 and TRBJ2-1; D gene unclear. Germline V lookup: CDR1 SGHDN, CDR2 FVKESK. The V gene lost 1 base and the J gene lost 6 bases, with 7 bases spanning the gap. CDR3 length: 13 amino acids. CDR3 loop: CASSQVIGNEQFF. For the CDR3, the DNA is TGTGCCAGCAGCCAAGTCATCGGCAATGAGCAGTTCTTC.

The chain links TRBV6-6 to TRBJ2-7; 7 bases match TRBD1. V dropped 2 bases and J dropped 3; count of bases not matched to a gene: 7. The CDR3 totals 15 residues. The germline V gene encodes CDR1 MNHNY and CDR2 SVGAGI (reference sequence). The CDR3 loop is CASSYPQGVVYEQYF. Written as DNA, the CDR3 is TGTGCCAGCAGTTACCCCCAGGGGGTCGTCTACGAGCAGTACTTC.

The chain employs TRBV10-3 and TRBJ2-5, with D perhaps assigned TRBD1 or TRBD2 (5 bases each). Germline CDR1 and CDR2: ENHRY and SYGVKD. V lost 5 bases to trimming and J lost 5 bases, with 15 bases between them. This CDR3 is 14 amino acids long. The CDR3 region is CAISSTGARETQYF. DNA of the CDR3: TGTGCCATCAGTTCAACCGGGGCACGGGAGACCCAGTACTTC.

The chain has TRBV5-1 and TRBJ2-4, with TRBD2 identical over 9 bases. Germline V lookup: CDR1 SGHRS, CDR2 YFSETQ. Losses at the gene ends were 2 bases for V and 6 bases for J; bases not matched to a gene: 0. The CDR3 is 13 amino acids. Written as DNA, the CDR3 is TGCGCCAGCAGCTTAGCGGGAGGAAACATTCAGTACTTC. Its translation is CASSLAGGNIQYF.

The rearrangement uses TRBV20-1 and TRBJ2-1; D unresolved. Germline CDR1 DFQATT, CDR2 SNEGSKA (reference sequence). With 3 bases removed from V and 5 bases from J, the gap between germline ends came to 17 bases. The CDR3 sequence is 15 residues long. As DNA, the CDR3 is TGCAGTGCTAGTTTCGGCTGGGAAATTAACAATGAGCAGTTCTTC. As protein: CSASFGWEINNEQFF.

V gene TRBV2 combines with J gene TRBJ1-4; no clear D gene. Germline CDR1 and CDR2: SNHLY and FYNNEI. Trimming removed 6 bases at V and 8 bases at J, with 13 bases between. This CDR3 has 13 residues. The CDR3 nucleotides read TGTGCCAGCAGCGAATGGGAATTCGAAAAACTGTTTTTT. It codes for CASSEWEFEKLFF.

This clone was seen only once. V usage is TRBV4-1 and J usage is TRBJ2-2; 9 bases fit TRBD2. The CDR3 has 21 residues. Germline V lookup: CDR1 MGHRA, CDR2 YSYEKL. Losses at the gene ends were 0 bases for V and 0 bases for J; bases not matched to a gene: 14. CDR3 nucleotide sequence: TGCGCCAGCAGCCAAGAGGTTTCTCCGCCGGCGGGAGGGACGAACACCGGGGAGCTGTTTTTT. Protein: CASSQEVSPPAGGTNTGELFF.

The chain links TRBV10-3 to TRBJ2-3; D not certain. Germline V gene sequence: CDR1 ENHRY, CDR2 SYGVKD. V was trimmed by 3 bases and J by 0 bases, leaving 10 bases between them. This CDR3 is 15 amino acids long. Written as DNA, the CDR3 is TGTGCCATCAGTGAAAGACAAGCTAGCACAGATACGCAGTATTTT. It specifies CAISERQASTDTQYF.

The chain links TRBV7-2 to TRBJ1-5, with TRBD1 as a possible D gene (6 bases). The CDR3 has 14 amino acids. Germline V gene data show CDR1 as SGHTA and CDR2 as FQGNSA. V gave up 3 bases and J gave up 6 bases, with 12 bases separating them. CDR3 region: CASSFGGQGQPQHF. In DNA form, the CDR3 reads TGTGCCAGCAGCTTTGGGGGGCAGGGTCAGCCCCAGCATTTT.

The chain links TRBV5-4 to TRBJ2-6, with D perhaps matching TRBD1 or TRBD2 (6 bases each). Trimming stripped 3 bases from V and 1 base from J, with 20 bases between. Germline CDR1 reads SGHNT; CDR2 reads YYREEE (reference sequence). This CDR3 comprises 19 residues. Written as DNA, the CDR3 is TGTGCCAGCAGCTCCTCAGCGGGTGCCCAGGGGTCTGGGGCCAACGTCCTGACTTTC. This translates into CASSSSAGAQGSGANVLTF.

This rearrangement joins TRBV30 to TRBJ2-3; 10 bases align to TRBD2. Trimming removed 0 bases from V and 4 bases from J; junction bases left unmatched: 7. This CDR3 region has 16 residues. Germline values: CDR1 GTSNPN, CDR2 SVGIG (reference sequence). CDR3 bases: TGTGCCTGGAGTGTCTGGCTAGCGGGAGCTTCAGATACGCAGTATTTT. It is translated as CAWSVWLAGASDTQYF.

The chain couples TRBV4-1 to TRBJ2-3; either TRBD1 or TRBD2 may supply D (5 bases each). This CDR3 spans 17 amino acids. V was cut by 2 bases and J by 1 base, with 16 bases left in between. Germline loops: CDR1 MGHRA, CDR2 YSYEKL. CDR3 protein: CASSQKGLTRGTDTQYF. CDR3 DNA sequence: TGCGCCAGCAGCCAAAAGGGGTTAACTAGGGGCACAGATACGCAGTATTTT.

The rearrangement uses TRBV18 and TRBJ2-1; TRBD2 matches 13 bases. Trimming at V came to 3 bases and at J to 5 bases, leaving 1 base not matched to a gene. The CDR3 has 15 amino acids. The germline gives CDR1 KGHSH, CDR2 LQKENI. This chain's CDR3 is CASSPTSGGDNEQFF. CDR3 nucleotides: TGTGCCAGCTCACCTACTAGCGGGGGGGACAATGAGCAGTTCTTC.

This chain's CDR3 is CASSNLGGTYGYTF. CDR3 in DNA: TGTGCCAGCAGCAACCTGGGGGGGACCTATGGCTACACCTTC. This chain links TRBV7-9 with TRBJ1-2; D possibly corresponds to TRBD1 (5 bases). V lost 5 bases and J 4 bases, leaving 14 bases between the germline ends. Germline CDR1 reads SEHNR; CDR2 reads FQNEAQ (reference sequence). CDR3 length equals 14 residues. The full variable domain, rest sourced from reference TRBV7-9 and TRBJ1-2, is DTGVSQNPRHKITKRGQNVTFRCDPISEHNRLYWYRQTLGQGPEFLTYFQNEAQLEKSRLLSDRFSAERPKGSFSTLEIQRTEQGDSAMYLCASSNLGGTYGYTFGSGTRLTVV.

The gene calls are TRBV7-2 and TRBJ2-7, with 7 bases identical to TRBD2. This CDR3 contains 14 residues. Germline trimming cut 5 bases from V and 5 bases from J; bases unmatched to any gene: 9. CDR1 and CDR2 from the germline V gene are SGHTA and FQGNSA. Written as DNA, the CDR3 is TGTGCCAGCAGCCTGACTAGCCAGATCGACGAGCAGTACTTC. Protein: CASSLTSQIDEQYF. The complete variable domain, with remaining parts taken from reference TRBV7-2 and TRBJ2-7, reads GAGVSQSPSNKVTEKGKDVELRCDPISGHTALYWYRQSLGQGLEFLIYFQGNSAPDKSGLPSDRFSAERTGGSVSTLTIQRTQQEDSAVYLCASSLTSQIDEQYFGPGTRLTVT.

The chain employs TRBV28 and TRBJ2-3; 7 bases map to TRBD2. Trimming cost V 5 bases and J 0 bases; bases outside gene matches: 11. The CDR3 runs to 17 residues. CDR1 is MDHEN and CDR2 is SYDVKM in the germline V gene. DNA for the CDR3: TGTGCCAGCAGTCTTGCGGGAGCCGGCGAGAGCACAGATACGCAGTATTTT. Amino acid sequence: CASSLAGAGESTDTQYF.

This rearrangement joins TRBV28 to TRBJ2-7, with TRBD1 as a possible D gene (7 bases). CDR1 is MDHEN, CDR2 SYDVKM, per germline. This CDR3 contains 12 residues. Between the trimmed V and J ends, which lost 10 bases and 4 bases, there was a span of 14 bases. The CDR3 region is CATNPGGYEQYF. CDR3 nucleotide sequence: TGTGCCACCAATCCAGGGGGGTACGAGCAGTACTTC.

CDR3 nucleotides: TGTGCCAGCAGCTTAGTGGTGGTAATAGCGGAGAGCAATGAGCAGTTCTTC. Encoded protein: CASSLVVVIAESNEQFF. The chain carries TRBV7-8 and TRBJ2-1; D may be TRBD2 (6 bases). The V gene lost 1 base and the J gene lost 6 bases, with 19 bases spanning the gap. This CDR3 contains 17 residues. Germline V CDR1 and CDR2: SGHVS, FQNEAQ.

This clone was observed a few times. DNA for the CDR3: TGTGCCAGCAGCTCGAAGCGGGGCTCACCCCTCCACTTT. This translates into CASSSKRGSPLHF. The rearrangement links TRBV6-5 to TRBJ1-6, with D possibly TRBD1 on 5 matching bases. Trimming pared 6 bases from V and 10 bases from J, leaving 13 bases between. CDR1 and CDR2 from the germline V gene are MNHEY and SVGAGI. This CDR3 region has 13 residues.